This passage covers 32 T cell receptor beta chains from one sample sequenced in a study of blood T cell repertoires in COVID-19 (dated by TCRdb to the early 2020s). Library creation used the immunoSEQ multiplex PCR assay. TCRdb carries this immuneACCESS record with in-frame sequences only. Its versions omit some clonotypes, under half of them owing to an unresolved V gene in the studies checked, with the rest unexplained. The sample table lists about 220,000 clones, roughly four fifths of them with a count of one. The ten largest clones take up about 4.8% of the sample. Sequenced sample: peripheral blood. These TCRs come from a woman in her 70s with acute or convalescent COVID-19.

The rearrangement uses TRBV19 and TRBJ1-2; 12 bases fit TRBD1. This CDR3 comprises 16 residues. Trimming took 11 bases from V and 2 from J; bases not matched to a gene: 12. Germline loops: CDR1 LNHDA, CDR2 SQIVND (reference sequence). This CDR3 reads CASNGGTGGENYGYTF. For the CDR3, the DNA is TGTGCCTCAAACGGAGGGACAGGGGGCGAAAACTATGGCTACACCTTC. Together with reference TRBV19 and TRBJ1-2, the CDR3 gives the full variable domain: DGGITQSPKYLFRKEGQNVTLSCEQNLNHDAMYWYRQDPGQGLRLIYYSQIVNDFQKGDIAEGYSVSREKKESFPLTVTSAQKNPTAFYLCASNGGTGGENYGYTFGSGTRLTVV.

This chain joins TRBV7-9 and TRBJ1-2; D might be TRBD1 (5 bases). The CDR3 spans 12 residues. The germline gives CDR1 SEHNR, CDR2 FQNEAQ (reference sequence). V lost 11 bases to trimming and J lost 0 bases, with 10 bases between them. CDR3 DNA: TGTGCCTTAAAGGGGTCTAACTATGGCTACACCTTC. Protein product: CALKGSNYGYTF.

On this clone: A read error may account for a junction end that differs from germline. This sequence joins TRBV25-1 and TRBJ1-4; maybe TRBD1 (6 bases). The V gene's germline CDR1 is MGHDK and CDR2 SYGVNS. This CDR3 has 14 residues. CDR3 bases: TGTGCCAGCCGTGAAGGGGGGCAGGGAGGGAAACTGTTTTTT. Amino acids: CASREGGQGGKLFF.

The J gene is TRBJ1-2, the V gene TRBV5-4, with TRBD1 matching 9 bases. Per germline, CDR1 SGHNT and CDR2 YYREEE (reference sequence). This CDR3 region has 16 residues. V gave up 0 bases and J gave up 1 base; unmatched junction bases: 4. The CDR3 DNA reads as TGTGCCAGCAGCTTGGCACAGGGGGCCTTTAACTATGGCTACACCTTC. Its protein product is CASSLAQGAFNYGYTF. Supplemented by reference TRBV5-4 and TRBJ1-2, the full variable domain reads ETGVTQSPTHLIKTRGQQVTLRCSSQSGHNTVSWYQQALGQGPQFIFQYYREEENGRGNFPPRFSGLQFPNYSSELNVNALELDDSALYLCASSLAQGAFNYGYTFGSGTRLTVV.

The chain uses TRBV6-6 and TRBJ2-3, with 8 bases matching TRBD1. V gave up 5 bases and J gave up 4 bases; unmatched junction bases: 17. The CDR3 totals 18 residues. CDR1 MNHNY and CDR2 SVGAGI come from the germline V gene (reference sequence). CDR3 in amino acids: CASSPGTGITYPPDTQYF. The CDR3 bases are TGTGCCAGCAGTCCAGGGACAGGTATTACGTACCCCCCAGATACGCAGTATTTT.

This chain joins TRBV5-6 and TRBJ1-1; unclear D gene. Looked up from germline, CDR1 is SGHDT and CDR2 is YYEEEE. The CDR3 is 14 residues long. The germline V and J ends were trimmed by 0 bases and 8 bases, with 14 bases remaining between them. The CDR3 nucleotides are TGTGCCAGCAGCTTGGGAGATGCGACCGGGGAAGCTTTCTTT. It codes for CASSLGDATGEAFF.

The chain carries TRBV5-6 and TRBJ1-1; D may be TRBD1 (6 bases). The ends were cut back, 3 bases at V and 8 bases at J, with 17 bases in the middle. This CDR3 comprises 14 residues. Germline CDR1 is SGHDT and CDR2 is YYEEEE. The CDR3 sequence: CASSSVQGVTEAFF. DNA of the CDR3: TGTGCCAGCAGCTCGGTACAGGGTGTTACAGAAGCTTTCTTT. The complete variable domain, with remaining parts taken from reference TRBV5-6 and TRBJ1-1, reads DAGVTQSPTHLIKTRGQQVTLRCSPKSGHDTVSWYQQALGQGPQFIFQYYEEEERQRGNFPDRFSGHQFPNYSSELNVNALLLGDSALYLCASSSVQGVTEAFFGQGTRLTVV.

V and J are TRBV18 and TRBJ2-1; 14 nucleotides match TRBD2. The CDR3 covers 16 residues. The junction had 3 bases not matched to a gene; V was cut back by 0 bases and J by 8 bases. Germline CDR1 reads KGHSH; CDR2 reads LQKENI. Here the CDR3 DNA reads TGTGCCAGCTCACCACCGAGGACTAGCGGGGGGCATGAGCAGTTCTTC. This translates into CASSPPRTSGGHEQFF.

V gene TRBV21-1 combines with J gene TRBJ1-5; the D call of TRBD1 is as the table states it, not checked on the DNA. TRBV21-1 is a documented pseudogene. This CDR3 spans 17 amino acids. CDR3 DNA sequence: TGTGCCAGCAGCAAAGGGGGGCAGGGTCGGGCCAATCAGCCCCAGCATTTT. Translation: CASSKGGQGRANQPQHF.

A note on this clone: Other nucleotide sequences in the sample specify the same CDR3. The rearrangement links TRBV6-1 to TRBJ1-5; D gene unclear. This CDR3 spans 14 amino acids. Germline values: CDR1 MNHNS, CDR2 SASEGT. The ends were cut back, 1 base at V and 4 bases at J, with 8 bases in the middle. CDR3 sequence (DNA): TGTGCCAGCAGTGAAGGACACCCTAATCAGCCCCAGCATTTT. This codes for CASSEGHPNQPQHF.

The V call is TRBV18, the J call TRBJ1-2, with 8 positions matching TRBD1. The CDR3 length is 15 residues. Trimming at V came to 5 bases and at J to 3 bases, leaving 8 bases not matched to a gene. CDR1 is KGHSH and CDR2 is LQKENI in the germline V gene. The chain's CDR3 is CASSTSTGVDYGYTF. As DNA, the CDR3 is TGTGCCAGCTCAACCTCGACAGGGGTTGACTATGGCTACACCTTC.

In the case of this clone: The same CDR3 arises from other DNA sequences in this sample as well. This rearrangement joins TRBV3-1 (or the pseudogene TRBV3-2) to TRBJ1-1; tentative D call: TRBD1 (5 bases). The CDR3 has 13 amino acids. The V gene's germline CDR1 is LGHDT and CDR2 YNNKEL (reference sequence). Trimming removed 0 bases from V and 7 bases from J, with 9 bases in between. The DNA of the CDR3 is TGTGCCAGCAGCCAAGAACGGGGGAGTGAAGCTTTCTTT. This sequence encodes CASSQERGSEAFF.

This clone was counted a few times. The V gene is TRBV5-1, the J gene TRBJ1-1, with D unclear. V was shortened by 3 bases and J by 1 base, with 10 bases between the two germline ends. The germline gives CDR1 SGHRS, CDR2 YFSETQ. The CDR3 runs to 14 residues. CDR3 sequence (DNA): TGCGCCAGCAGCTCATTTCCCGGGAACACTGAAGCTTTCTTT. Its protein product is CASSSFPGNTEAFF.

V gene TRBV3-1 (or the pseudogene TRBV3-2) combines with J gene TRBJ1-1; no firm D call. CDR1 is LGHDT and CDR2 is YNNKEL in the germline V gene (reference sequence). Between the trimmed V and J ends, which lost 3 bases and 2 bases, there was a span of 7 bases. The CDR3 has 13 amino acids. The CDR3 nucleotides read TGTGCCAGCAGCCATACAGCCAACACTGAAGCTTTCTTT. Its translation: CASSHTANTEAFF.

V and J are TRBV6-2 or TRBV6-3 and TRBJ2-7, with 7 positions matching TRBD1. Trimming cost V 6 bases and J 9 bases; bases outside gene matches: 23. The CDR3 runs 17 residues. CDR1 is MNHEY, CDR2 SVGEGT, per germline. This CDR3 reads CASSDRRDSQKLRGQYF. CDR3 DNA: TGTGCCAGCAGCGATCGAAGGGACAGCCAAAAGCTACGAGGGCAGTACTTC.

This chain connects TRBV9 to TRBJ2-2; TRBD1 is a possible D gene (5 bases). This CDR3 has 17 amino acids. The germline V gene encodes CDR1 SGDLS and CDR2 YYNGEE. V lost 4 bases and J lost 4, with 20 bases in between. The CDR3 loop is CASSPHRSFPGTGELFF. In DNA, the CDR3 is TGTGCCAGCAGCCCTCACAGGAGTTTCCCTGGCACCGGGGAGCTGTTTTTT.

V is TRBV30 and J is TRBJ1-1; 8 positions agree with TRBD1. Germline loops: CDR1 GTSNPN, CDR2 SVGIG (reference sequence). The CDR3 length is 15 residues. V lost 5 bases and J lost 2; bases outside the gene matches: 10. CDR3 sequence (DNA): TGTGCCTGGTTCAAGATCAGGGGGCATAACACTGAAGCTTTCTTT. Amino acid sequence: CAWFKIRGHNTEAFF.

The gene calls are TRBV27 and TRBJ1-2, with TRBD1 matching 7 bases. J lost 8 bases, V lost 6 bases, and 15 bases had no gene match. Germline CDR1 MNHEY, CDR2 SMNVEV (reference sequence). CDR3 length equals 15 residues. The CDR3 DNA sequence: TGTGCCAGCAGCCAACCAAACAGGGGTCCGCGGGGCTACACCTTC. The encoded protein is CASSQPNRGPRGYTF.

The gene calls are TRBV30 and TRBJ1-5, with unresolved D. Between the trimmed V and J ends, which lost 2 bases and 7 bases, there was a span of 9 bases. This CDR3 region has 12 residues. The germline V gene encodes CDR1 GTSNPN and CDR2 SVGIG (reference sequence). The CDR3 protein is CAWSPSGQPQHF. The CDR3, as DNA: TGTGCCTGGAGTCCCTCCGGGCAGCCCCAGCATTTT.

This sequence joins TRBV4-3 and TRBJ1-4; D gene ambiguous. Trimming removed 0 bases from V and 2 bases from J, with 10 bases in between. Germline values: CDR1 LGHNA, CDR2 YSLEER. The CDR3 is made up of 16 amino acids. The CDR3 DNA is TGCGCCAGCAGCCAAGATTTCGGGAGTACTAATGAAAAACTGTTTTTT. Translated, it gives CASSQDFGSTNEKLFF.

The chain recombines TRBV7-8 with TRBJ2-5; 10 nucleotides align to TRBD1. Germline V CDR1 and CDR2: SGHVS, FQNEAQ. The CDR3 is 17 residues long. The ends lost 2 bases at V and 4 bases at J; junction bases unmatched: 10. CDR3 nucleotide sequence: TGTGCCAGCAGCTTATTGGGCCGGGGACAGGGGAGAGAGACCCAGTACTTC. Protein: CASSLLGRGQGRETQYF.

The V and J genes are TRBV6-5 and TRBJ1-3; no clear D gene. Looked up from germline, CDR1 is MNHEY and CDR2 is SVGAGI. Trimming took off 6 bases at V and 3 bases at J, with 9 bases between the two ends. CDR3 length: 13 residues. The CDR3 sequence: CASSLFYGNTIYF. Written as DNA, the CDR3 is TGTGCCAGCAGCCTGTTCTATGGAAACACCATATATTTT.

Note on this clone: The same CDR3 can be traced to other DNA sequences in this sample. This chain joins TRBV19 and TRBJ1-5, with D possibly TRBD1 on 5 matching bases. CDR1 and CDR2 from the germline V gene are LNHDA and SQIVND (reference sequence). V was cut by 3 bases and J by 4 bases, with 7 bases left in between. This CDR3 is built from 13 residues. DNA for the CDR3: TGTGCCAGTAGTATCACAGGAAATCAGCCCCAGCATTTT. Protein: CASSITGNQPQHF.

V is TRBV25-1 and J is TRBJ1-1, with a tentative D call TRBD1 (6 bases). The germline CDR1 and CDR2 sequences are MGHDK and SYGVNS. The CDR3 is 15 amino acids. Trimming cost V 2 bases and J 6 bases, with 16 bases left between them. In DNA, the CDR3 is TGTGCCAGCAGTGAAACCAGACAGGTGGGGGCTGAAGCTTTCTTT. It specifies CASSETRQVGAEAFF.

The CDR3 DNA sequence: TGTGCCAGCAGCTTGCGTCCCAGGGGGCATCAGCCCCAGCATTTT. It yields the protein CASSLRPRGHQPQHF. The chain employs TRBV5-8 and TRBJ1-5; 8 nucleotides line up with TRBD1. Germline V gene lookup returns CDR1 SGHTS and CDR2 YDEGEE. The junction had 5 bases not matched to a gene; V was cut back by 1 base and J by 5 bases. CDR3 length: 15 residues.

The J gene is TRBJ2-5, the V gene TRBV10-3; TRBD1 might be the D (6 bases). V was clipped by 1 base and J by 5 bases, with 8 bases between them. From germline, CDR1 is ENHRY and CDR2 SYGVKD. This CDR3 region has 13 residues. CDR3 sequence (DNA): TGTGCCATCAGTGAGTACAGGGATGAGACCCAGTACTTC. This sequence encodes CAISEYRDETQYF.

To note about this clone: Other DNA sequences from this sample encode an identical CDR3 as well. The V and J genes are TRBV25-1 and TRBJ1-5; perhaps TRBD1 as D (5 bases). The V and J ends lost 6 bases and 2 bases respectively, with 5 bases between them. The germline V gene encodes CDR1 MGHDK and CDR2 SYGVNS. The CDR3 is 12 amino acids. CDR3 sequence reads: CASRGGNQPQHF. In nucleotides, the CDR3 is TGTGCCAGCAGAGGGGGCAATCAGCCCCAGCATTTT.

The V and J genes are TRBV5-1 and TRBJ1-5; TRBD1 is a possible D gene (5 bases). This CDR3 contains 14 residues. V was pared by 3 bases and J by 1 base, with 8 bases between. Germline V lookup: CDR1 SGHRS, CDR2 YFSETQ. CDR3 in DNA: TGCGCCAGCAGCTCGGGGGAGAGCAATCAGCCCCAGCATTTT. Its translation: CASSSGESNQPQHF. Based on the CDR3 plus reference TRBV5-1 and TRBJ1-5, the full variable domain is KAGVTQTPRYLIKTRGQQVTLSCSPISGHRSVSWYQQTPGQGLQFLFEYFSETQRNKGNFPGRFSGRQFSNSRSEMNVSTLELGDSALYLCASSSGESNQPQHFGDGTRLSIL.

This sequence joins TRBV6-6 and TRBJ1-3; TRBD1 agrees at 8 bases. Germline V gives CDR1 MNHNY, CDR2 SVGAGI (reference sequence). With V trimmed by 5 bases and J by 0 bases, 12 bases remained unmatched. This CDR3 contains 18 residues. CDR3 nucleotide sequence: TGTGCCAGCAGTCAAACATACCGGGACAGGCCCTCTGGAAACACCATATATTTT. Protein: CASSQTYRDRPSGNTIYF.

The chain couples TRBV5-4 to TRBJ1-2; tentatively, D is TRBD1 (5 bases). Germline V gene lookup returns CDR1 SGHNT and CDR2 YYREEE (reference sequence). The CDR3 contains 15 residues. Trimming left V 4 bases short and J 4 bases short, with 17 bases between. CDR3 bases: TGTGCCAGCAGCCCTCCCGACCGGAGGGGCTATGGCTACACCTTC. Translated: CASSPPDRRGYGYTF.

This clone was detected only once. Here the CDR3 DNA reads TGTGCCAGCAGCCCTCGCCCTCGGACAGGGGCGATGGAGACCCAGTACTTC. Translated, it gives CASSPRPRTGAMETQYF. V gene TRBV9 combines with J gene TRBJ2-5, with TRBD1 matching over 9 bases. Germline V gene data show CDR1 as SGDLS and CDR2 as YYNGEE. This CDR3 has 17 amino acids. Unmatched junction bases numbered 15, after V lost 4 bases and J lost 5 bases.

The chain combines TRBV5-1 with TRBJ1-2, with 8 bases identical to TRBD1. The CDR3 totals 15 residues. Per the germline V gene, CDR1 is SGHRS and CDR2 is YFSETQ. After removal of 0 bases from V and 7 bases from J, the junction contained 8 bases not matched to a gene. The CDR3 reads CASSLGGQGNGGYTF. The CDR3 DNA follows: TGCGCCAGCAGCTTGGGTGGACAGGGAAATGGTGGCTACACCTTC.